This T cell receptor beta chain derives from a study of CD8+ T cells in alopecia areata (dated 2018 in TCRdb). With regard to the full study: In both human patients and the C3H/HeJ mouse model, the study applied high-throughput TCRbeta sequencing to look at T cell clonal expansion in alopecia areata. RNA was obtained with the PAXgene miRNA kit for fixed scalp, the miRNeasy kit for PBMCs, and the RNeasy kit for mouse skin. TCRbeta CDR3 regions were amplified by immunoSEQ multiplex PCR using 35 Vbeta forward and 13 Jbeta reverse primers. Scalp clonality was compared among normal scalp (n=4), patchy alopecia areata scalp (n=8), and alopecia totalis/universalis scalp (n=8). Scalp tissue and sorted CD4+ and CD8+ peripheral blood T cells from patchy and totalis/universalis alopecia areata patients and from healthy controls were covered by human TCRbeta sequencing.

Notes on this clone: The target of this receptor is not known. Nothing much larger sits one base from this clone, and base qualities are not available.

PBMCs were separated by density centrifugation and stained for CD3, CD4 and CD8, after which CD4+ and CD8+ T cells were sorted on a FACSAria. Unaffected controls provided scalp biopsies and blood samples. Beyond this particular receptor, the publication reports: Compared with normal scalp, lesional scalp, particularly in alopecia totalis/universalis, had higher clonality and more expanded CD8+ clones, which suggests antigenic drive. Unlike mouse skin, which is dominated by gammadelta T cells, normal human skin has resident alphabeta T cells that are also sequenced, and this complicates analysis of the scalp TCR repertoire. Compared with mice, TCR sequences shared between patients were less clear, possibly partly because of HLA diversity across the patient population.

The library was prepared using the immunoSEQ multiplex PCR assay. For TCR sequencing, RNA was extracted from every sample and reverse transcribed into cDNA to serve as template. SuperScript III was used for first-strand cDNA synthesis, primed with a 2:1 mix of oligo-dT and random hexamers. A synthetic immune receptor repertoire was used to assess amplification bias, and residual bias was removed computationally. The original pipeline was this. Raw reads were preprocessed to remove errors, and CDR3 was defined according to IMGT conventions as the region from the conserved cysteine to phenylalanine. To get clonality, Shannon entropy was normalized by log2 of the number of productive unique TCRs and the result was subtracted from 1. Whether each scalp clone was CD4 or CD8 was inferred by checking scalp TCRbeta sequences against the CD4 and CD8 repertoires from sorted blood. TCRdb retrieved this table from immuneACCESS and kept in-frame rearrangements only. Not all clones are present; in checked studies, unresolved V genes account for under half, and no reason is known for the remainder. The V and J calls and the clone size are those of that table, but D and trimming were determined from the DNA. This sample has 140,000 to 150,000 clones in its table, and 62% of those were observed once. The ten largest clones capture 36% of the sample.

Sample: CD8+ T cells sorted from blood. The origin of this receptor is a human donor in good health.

CDR3 reads: CASSQDRVGQETQYF. The nucleotide sequence reads TGCGCCAGCAGCCAAGATCGGGTTGGACAAGAGACCCAGTACTTC. The chain employs TRBV4-1 and TRBJ2-5, with no reliable assignment of the D segment. CDR1 and CDR2, per the germline V gene, are MGHRA and YSYEKL. Spanning cysteine to phenylalanine, the CDR3 consists of 15 amino acids. The retained sequence is limited to the CDR3, 45 bases, with the frame set at the first base. Deletion took 0 bases off V and 2 bases off J, with a span of 10 bases between the germline ends.